Reported below is one T cell receptor beta chain. Its antigen is not known. Selected positively for CCR7 and CD45RO-negative, naive CD8 cells excluded terminally differentiated effector memory CD45RA+ cells. Those who donated, Caucasian adults without exception, all lived in Nashville, Tennessee. This entry comes from a study of shared clonotypes between healthy human individuals. Once extracted for a subset, genomic DNA was divided evenly among several immunoSEQ plates. Produced via immunoSEQ multiplex PCR; TCRdb's table is partial and in-frame only. The data show 1.5 million to 2.5 million clones, 85% to 95% seen once. Germline CDR1 reads SEHNR; CDR2 reads FQNEAQ (reference sequence). J gave up 1 base and V 5 bases, and 7 bases lay outside the gene matches. The CDR3 contains 16 residues. Findings and limits, study-wide: Generally, naive subsets (rather than memory subsets) showed larger estimated richness. The study sampled only blood, and tissue repertoires likely differ.

This TCR was sampled from a man aged 18 to 35 in good health. Sequenced input: naive CD8+ T cells sorted from blood. V and J are TRBV7-9 and TRBJ2-7; TRBD2 matches at 11 bases. The CDR3 DNA follows: TGTGCCAGCAGCCCAATAGCGGGGGGGCCTTCCTACGAGCAGTACTTC. Translating it yields CASSPIAGGPSYEQYF.